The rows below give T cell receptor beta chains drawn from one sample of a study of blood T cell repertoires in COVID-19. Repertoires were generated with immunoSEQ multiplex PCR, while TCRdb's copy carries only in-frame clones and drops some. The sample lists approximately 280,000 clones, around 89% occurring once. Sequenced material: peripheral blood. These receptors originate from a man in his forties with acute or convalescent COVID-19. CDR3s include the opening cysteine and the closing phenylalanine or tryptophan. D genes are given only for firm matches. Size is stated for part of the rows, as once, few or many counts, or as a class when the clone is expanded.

CASSFGTSGYEQYF | TGTGCCAGCAGCTTCGGGACTAGCGGATACGAGCAGTACTTC | TRBJ2-7 | TRBV11-2 | NA | TRBD2
CASSLTGSIVDTQYF | TGCGCCAGCAGCTTGACGGGGAGTATTGTCGATACGCAGTATTTT | TRBJ2-3 | TRBV5-1 | NA | NA
CASALQATEAFF | TGTGCTAGTGCCTTACAGGCCACTGAAGCTTTCTTT | TRBJ1-1 | TRBV12-5 | NA | NA
CASSFGRDQPQHF | TGCGCCAGCAGCTTTGGCAGGGATCAGCCCCAGCATTTT | TRBJ1-5 | TRBV5-1 | NA | NA
CASSPRGLGYGYTF | TGTGCCAGCAGTCCCAGGGGGTTGGGCTATGGCTACACCTTC | TRBJ1-2 | TRBV27 | NA | TRBD1
CATSERTGPNTGELFF | TGTGCCACCAGTGAGAGGACAGGACCGAACACCGGGGAGCTGTTTTTT | TRBJ2-2 | TRBV24-1 | NA | TRBD1
CASSLPNPTGYGNTIYF | TGCGCCAGCAGCTTACCCAACCCGACAGGGTACGGAAACACCATATATTTT | TRBJ1-3 | TRBV5-1 | few | TRBD1
CATSRELAREQFF | TGTGCCACCAGCAGAGAACTAGCAAGGGAGCAGTTCTTC | TRBJ2-1 | TRBV15 | NA | NA
CAWSEGTGDYEQYF | TGTGCCTGGAGTGAGGGGACAGGAGACTACGAGCAGTACTTC | TRBJ2-7 | TRBV30 | NA | TRBD1
CASFRDLNTGELFF | TGTGCCAGCTTCCGGGATCTGAACACCGGGGAGCTGTTTTTT | TRBJ2-2 | TRBV6-5 | NA | NA
CASSQSWGELFF | TGTGCCAGCAGCCAAAGTTGGGGGGAACTGTTTTTT | TRBJ1-4 | TRBV3-1/TRBV3-2 | NA | NA
CASSQDEEVSAFF | TGTGCCAGCAGCCAAGATGAGGAGGTTTCAGCTTTCTTT | TRBJ1-1 | TRBV4-2 | few | NA
CASSLARTGGTTYEQYF | TGCGCCAGCAGCTTGGCTCGGACAGGGGGGACCACCTACGAGCAGTACTTC | TRBJ2-7 | TRBV5-1 | NA | TRBD1
CASSTWDGGNTEAFF | TGTGCCAGCAGTACCTGGGACGGGGGGAACACTGAAGCTTTCTTT | TRBJ1-1 | TRBV27 | NA | NA
CATSDLTSTDTQYF | TGTGCCACCAGTGATTTGACAAGCACAGATACGCAGTATTTT | TRBJ2-3 | TRBV24-1 | NA | NA
CASSGPGTGGSYGYTF | TGTGCCAGCAGCGGACCCGGGACAGGGGGGTCCTATGGCTACACCTTC | TRBJ1-2 | TRBV7-6 | NA | TRBD1
CAISVTGTGNTIYF | TGTGCCATCAGTGTGACAGGGACTGGAAACACCATATATTTT | TRBJ1-3 | TRBV10-3 | once | TRBD1
CASSPSLAGSTDTQYF | TGTGCCAGTAGTCCCTCACTAGCGGGGAGCACAGATACGCAGTATTTT | TRBJ2-3 | TRBV19 | NA | TRBD2
CASSVGGQHYGYTF | TGTGCCAGCAGCGTAGGTGGACAGCACTATGGCTACACCTTC | TRBJ1-2 | TRBV9 | NA | NA
CSASAPTSGGTDTQYF | TGCAGTGCTAGTGCACCGACTAGCGGGGGGACAGATACGCAGTATTTT | TRBJ2-3 | TRBV20-1 | NA | TRBD2
CASSEETRSRNEQFF | TGTGCCAGCAGTGAAGAGACTAGGAGCCGCAATGAGCAGTTCTTC | TRBJ2-1 | TRBV2 | NA | NA
CASSSGDHYYEQYF | TGTGCCAGCAGTTCAGGGGACCACTACTACGAGCAGTACTTC | TRBJ2-7 | TRBV6-6 | NA | NA
CASSLGQYTGELFF | TGTGCCAGTAGTCTCGGACAGTACACCGGGGAGCTGTTTTTT | TRBJ2-2 | TRBV19 | once | NA
CAWSDRANQPQHF | TGTGCCTGGAGTGACAGGGCCAATCAGCCCCAGCATTTT | TRBJ1-5 | TRBV30 | NA | NA
CASSFEGYGYTF | TGTGCCAGCAGTTTTGAGGGCTATGGCTACACCTTC | TRBJ1-2 | TRBV12-3/TRBV12-4 | NA | NA
CASNPSGGRGDTQYF | TGTGCCAGCAACCCTAGCGGGGGCAGGGGGGATACGCAGTATTTT | TRBJ2-3 | TRBV2 | once | TRBD2
CASSLGVLSSYEQYF | TGTGCCAGCAGCTTAGGAGTTCTTAGCTCCTACGAGCAGTACTTC | TRBJ2-7 | TRBV5-5 | NA | NA
CSASTTALGSYGYTF | TGCAGTGCTAGTACGACAGCCCTCGGCAGTTATGGCTACACCTTC | TRBJ1-2 | TRBV20-1 | NA | NA
CASSLNGYNSPLHF | TGTGCCAGCAGCCTCAACGGGTATAATTCACCCCTCCACTTT | TRBJ1-6 | TRBV7-2 | NA | NA
CASITSRGERFF | TGTGCCAGTATTACGTCGCGGGGGGAACGGTTCTTC | TRBJ2-1 | TRBV19 | once | TRBD2
CASSPTPDSPYGYTF | TGTGCCAGCAGTCCGACCCCGGACAGCCCCTATGGCTACACCTTC | TRBJ1-2 | TRBV6-4 | NA | NA
CASSLGQGLWETQYF | TGCGCCAGCAGCTTGGGTCAGGGGCTCTGGGAGACCCAGTACTTC | TRBJ2-5 | TRBV5-1 | NA | NA
CASSLRDSGYTF | TGTGCCAGCAGCCTCCGGGACAGTGGCTACACCTTC | TRBJ1-2 | TRBV3-1/TRBV3-2 | NA | TRBD1
CASSPKPGLAGGLGEQFF | TGTGCCAGCAGCCCTAAGCCGGGACTAGCGGGGGGGCTCGGTGAGCAGTTCTTC | TRBJ2-1 | TRBV3-1/TRBV3-2 | NA | TRBD2
CASSSGQVRIYEQYF | TGCGCCAGCAGCTCGGGACAGGTCCGAATCTACGAGCAGTACTTC | TRBJ2-7 | TRBV4-1 | NA | TRBD1
CASSLESSYNSPLHF | TGTGCCAGCAGCCTGGAGAGCTCCTATAATTCACCCCTCCACTTT | TRBJ1-6 | TRBV7-6 | NA | NA
CASTGQPNTEAFF | TGTGCCAGCACCGGACAGCCGAACACTGAAGCTTTCTTT | TRBJ1-1 | TRBV2 | few | NA
CASSAGYGNQPQHF | TGTGCCAGCAGCGCGGGATACGGCAATCAGCCCCAGCATTTT | TRBJ1-5 | TRBV11-2 | NA | NA
CASMEGRYSPLHF | TGTGCCAGTATGGAGGGACGGTATTCACCCCTCCACTTT | TRBJ1-6 | TRBV19 | NA | NA
CASTTLPGQGTYEQYF | TGTGCCAGCACCACCCTCCCGGGACAGGGTACCTACGAGCAGTACTTC | TRBJ2-7 | TRBV28 | NA | TRBD1
CASSLAENTEAFF | TGCGCCAGCAGCTTGGCAGAGAACACTGAAGCTTTCTTT | TRBJ1-1 | TRBV5-1 | NA | NA
CASSDSLDTQYF | TGTGCCAGCAGTGATAGCTTAGATACGCAGTATTTT | TRBJ2-3 | TRBV6-1 | NA | NA